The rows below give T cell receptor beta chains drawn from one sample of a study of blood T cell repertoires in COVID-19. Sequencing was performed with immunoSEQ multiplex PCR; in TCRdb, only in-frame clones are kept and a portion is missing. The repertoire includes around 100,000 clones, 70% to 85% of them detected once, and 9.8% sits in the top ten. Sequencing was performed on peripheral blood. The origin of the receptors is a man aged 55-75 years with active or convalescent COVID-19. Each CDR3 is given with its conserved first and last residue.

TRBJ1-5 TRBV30 CAWGQSSNQPQHF
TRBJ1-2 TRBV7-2 CASSSGGTGFNYGYTF
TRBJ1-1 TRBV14 CASSRATGPNTEAFF
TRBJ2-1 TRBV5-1 CASSLANEQFF
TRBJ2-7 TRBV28 CASSTTREQYF
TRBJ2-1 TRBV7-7 CASSPRLVNEQFF
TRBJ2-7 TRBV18 CASSLSGTASSYEQYF
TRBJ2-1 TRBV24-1 CATSDSRDRVLRSYNEQFF
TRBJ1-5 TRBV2 CASTWDRGREYQHF
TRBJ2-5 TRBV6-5 CASKNEGLLQETQYF
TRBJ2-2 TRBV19 CASARGGANTGELFF
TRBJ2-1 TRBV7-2 CASSLTSGNNEQFF
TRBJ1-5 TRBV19 CASNPGHEVGNQPQHF
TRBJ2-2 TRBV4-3 CASSHETGGANTGELFF
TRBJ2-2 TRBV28 CASRSRDRARGGELFF
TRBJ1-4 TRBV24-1 CATSDSGQGMNEKLFF
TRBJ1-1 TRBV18 CASSLGQPGVTEAFF
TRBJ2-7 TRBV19 CASSSGQGLYEQYF
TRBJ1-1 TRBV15 CATSRGDWASHTEAFF
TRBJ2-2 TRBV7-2 CASSFTSGQVGELFF
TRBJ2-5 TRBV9 CASSVEGGTGSPRQETQYF
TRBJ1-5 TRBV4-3 CASSQGTNSNQPQHF
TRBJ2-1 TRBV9 CASSTPTGNEQFF
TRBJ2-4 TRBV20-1 CSASSPTDLAKNIQYF
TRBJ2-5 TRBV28 CASSSLGKRGTQYF
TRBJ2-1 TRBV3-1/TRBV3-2 CASSLSGQGNYNEQFF
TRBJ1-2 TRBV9 CASSVGQGRYGYTF
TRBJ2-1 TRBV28 CASRKTSGRANEQFF
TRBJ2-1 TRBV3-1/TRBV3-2 CASSQGTSGRGRGRAFF
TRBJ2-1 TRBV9 CASSVGVSGSFDEQFF
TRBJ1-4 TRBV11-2 CASSLGQLNEKLFF
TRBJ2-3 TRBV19 CASSWPVRDTQYF
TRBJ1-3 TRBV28 CASRADRGIDGNTIYF
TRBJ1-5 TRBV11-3 CASSLSGANQPQHF
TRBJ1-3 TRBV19 CASGDDRNTLSGNTIYF
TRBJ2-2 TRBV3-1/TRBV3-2 CASSKGGGRTGELFF
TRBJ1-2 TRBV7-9 CASFGQFDGYTF
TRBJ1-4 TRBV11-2 CASSLRTDGLNEKLFF
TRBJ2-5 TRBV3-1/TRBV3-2 CASSQGQDQETQYF
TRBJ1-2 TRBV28 CASRGGRETGYTF
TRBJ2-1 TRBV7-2 CASSRSSGGGGNEQFF
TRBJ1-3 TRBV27 CASSWTGNSGNTIYF
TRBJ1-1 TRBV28 CASSSGQGKGTEAFF
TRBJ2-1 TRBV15 CATSRGGGVGEGDEQFF
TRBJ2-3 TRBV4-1 CASSRGQDKSDTQYF